The 7 T cell receptor beta chains presented below share a single source sample, sequenced in a study of spatial heterogeneity in lung cancer. Notes on the study in general: Higher tumor mutation counts went along with higher counts of expanded intratumoral alpha and beta TCRs.

Time point described: sample taken at primary tumor resection. MiXCR was run by TCRdb on the 5' RACE reads, yielding one entry per CDR3 protein. The sample lists some 8,000 distinct CDR3 sequences; about 9.3% were seen once. No cognate antigen is known for these TCRs. The starting material was lung tumor tissue, obtained at surgery. Every receptor here comes from a male donor with early-stage non-small cell lung cancer.

As concerns this clonotype: The junction departs from germline at one end; a sequencing error may be responsible. V and J are TRBV7-7 and TRBJ2-5; the D gene is possibly TRBD1 (6 bases). Germline V CDR1 and CDR2: SSHAT, FNYEAQ (reference sequence). The CDR3 has 13 residues. The CDR3 coding sequence is TGTGCTAGCAGCCGCGGACAGACAGAGACCCAGTACTTC. This encodes CASSRGQTETQYF.

This clonotype was counted at least ten times. The CDR3 spells CASSPTGTGGVLTF. The DNA for the CDR3 is TGTGCCAGCAGCCCTACCGGGACAGGGGGCGTCCTGACTTTC. This chain joins TRBV6-5 and TRBJ2-6; the match to TRBD1 covers 11 bases. Germline V lookup: CDR1 MNHEY, CDR2 SVGAGI. V lost 6 bases and J lost 12; bases outside the gene matches: 7. The CDR3 is made up of 14 amino acids.

The chain couples TRBV20-1 to TRBJ1-1; D is unresolved. Per germline, CDR1 DFQATT and CDR2 SNEGSKA (reference sequence). The CDR3 totals 13 residues. V shed 3 bases and J shed 1 base, with 9 bases lying between them. CDR3 amino acids: CSASYRRNTEAFF. CDR3 nucleotides: TGCAGTGCTAGTTACAGACGGAACACTGAAGCTTTCTTT.

This clonotype was observed at least ten times. The chain uses TRBV2 and TRBJ2-5; D not certain. CDR1 and CDR2 from the germline V gene are SNHLY and FYNNEI. Trimming left V 4 bases short and J 1 base short, with 7 bases between. There are 13 residues in the CDR3. The CDR3 region has the DNA TGTGCCAGCAGTGCCAACTTCCAAGAGACCCAGTACTTC. Residues: CASSANFQETQYF.

V usage is TRBV10-3 and J usage is TRBJ2-3; 7 nucleotides match TRBD1. The trim removed 8 bases at V and 4 bases at J, leaving 3 bases unmatched. Germline CDR1 is ENHRY and CDR2 is SYGVKD. CDR3 size: 12 residues. In DNA form, the CDR3 reads TGTGCCATCGGGGGACAGTCAGATACGCAGTATTTT. Translating gives CAIGGQSDTQYF.

This clonotype qualifies as medium-sized. This chain uses TRBV7-8 with TRBJ2-4; D may match TRBD1 or TRBD2 (5 bases each). The CDR3 runs to 16 residues. Between the trimmed V and J ends, which lost 2 bases and 5 bases, there was a span of 16 bases. Germline V gene data show CDR1 as SGHVS and CDR2 as FQNEAQ. CDR3 sequence (DNA): TGTGCCAGCAGCTTATTGAGAGGGCAGGGTCAAAACATTCAGTACTTC. Translation gives CASSLLRGQGQNIQYF.

This clonotype was counted ten times or more. The chain carries TRBV11-2 and TRBJ1-6; the match to TRBD1 covers 8 bases. This CDR3 is 15 amino acids long. Unmatched junction bases numbered 5, after V lost 3 bases and J lost 7 bases. The germline gives CDR1 SGHAT, CDR2 FQNNGV. CDR3 sequence: CASSLGTGPNSPLHF. The CDR3 coding sequence is TGTGCCAGCAGCTTGGGGACAGGCCCGAATTCACCCCTCCACTTT.